What follows are 26 T cell receptor beta chains derived from one specimen sequenced in a study of siplizumab effects on memory and regulatory T cells. Repertoires were generated with immunoSEQ multiplex PCR, while TCRdb's copy carries only in-frame clones and drops some. The data contain about 100,000 clones, approximately 90% of them singletons. Sequenced: CD4+ T cells sorted from blood. Every receptor here comes from a human donor in good health.

This chain uses TRBV5-4 with TRBJ2-7; 14 bases line up with TRBD2. The J segment lost 4 bases and the V segment lost 4 bases, leaving 4 bases of the junction unmatched. Germline CDR1 SGHNT, CDR2 YYREEE (reference sequence). The CDR3 spans 15 residues. CDR3 loop: CASSARTSGRYEQYF. In DNA, the CDR3 is TGTGCCAGCAGCGCGAGGACTAGCGGGAGGTACGAGCAGTACTTC.

The chain carries TRBV4-1 and TRBJ2-1; D remains unclear. The CDR3 covers 15 residues. The V and J ends lost 0 bases and 0 bases respectively, with 6 bases between them. The germline CDR1 and CDR2 sequences are MGHRA and YSYEKL. The CDR3 loop reads CASSQDRNSYNEQFF. The DNA of the CDR3 is TGCGCCAGCAGCCAAGACCGAAACTCCTACAATGAGCAGTTCTTC.

J is TRBJ2-2 and V is TRBV10-1, with 10 bases aligning to TRBD2. The germline CDR1 and CDR2 sequences are WNHNN and SYGVQD (reference sequence). The CDR3 contains 13 residues. The CDR3 DNA is TGCGCAGCTAGCGGGAGAAACACCGGGGAGCTGTTTTTT. It codes for CAASGRNTGELFF.

This clone was detected only a few times. The chain uses TRBV15 and TRBJ1-5; unclear D gene. Between the trimmed V and J ends, which lost 0 bases and 1 base, there was a span of 4 bases. Germline V CDR1 and CDR2: LNHNV, YYDKDF (reference sequence). This CDR3 has 14 amino acids. As DNA, the CDR3 is TGTGCCACCAGCAGAGATAGCAGCAATCAGCCCCAGCATTTT. Protein: CATSRDSSNQPQHF.

This chain uses TRBV4-2 with TRBJ2-7, with TRBD2 as a possible D gene (5 bases). The CDR3 runs 16 residues. Germline V gives CDR1 LGHNA, CDR2 YNFKEQ. V gave up 0 bases and J gave up 3 bases, with 15 bases separating them. CDR3 DNA sequence: TGTGCCAGCAGCCAAGATTATGGACTCGCTAGCTACGAGCAGTACTTC. It is translated as CASSQDYGLASYEQYF.

V gene TRBV19 combines with J gene TRBJ1-1, with D uncertain. Germline V gene lookup returns CDR1 LNHDA and CDR2 SQIVND (reference sequence). The CDR3 is 11 residues long. V was clipped by 8 bases and J by 6 bases, with 10 bases between them. CDR3 sequence reads: CASPGYSEAFF. DNA of the CDR3: TGTGCCAGTCCGGGTTACTCTGAAGCTTTCTTT.

This sequence joins TRBV9 and TRBJ1-2, with D possibly TRBD1 on 5 matching bases. CDR3 size: 11 residues. From germline, CDR1 is SGDLS and CDR2 YYNGEE. The V end lost 7 bases, the J end lost 7 bases, and 11 bases lay between the germline ends. The CDR3 sequence: CASERGGGYTF. The CDR3, as DNA: TGTGCCAGCGAGAGGGGAGGTGGCTACACCTTC.

The rearrangement links TRBV11-2 to TRBJ1-1, with unresolved D. This CDR3 spans 13 amino acids. Germline values: CDR1 SGHAT, CDR2 FQNNGV. V lost 5 bases and J 8 bases, leaving 15 bases between the germline ends. CDR3 amino acids: CASSDPRTEEAFF. The DNA for the CDR3 is TGTGCCAGCAGCGACCCGCGGACTGAGGAAGCTTTCTTT.

The chain employs TRBV11-2 and TRBJ2-3; 7 bases align to TRBD2. The CDR3 runs 14 residues. The germline CDR1 and CDR2 sequences are SGHAT and FQNNGV. V shed 6 bases and J 0 bases; nucleotides not matched to a gene: 3. The CDR3 DNA reads as TGTGCCAGCAGGATTAGCGGGAGCACAGATACGCAGTATTTT. It specifies CASRISGSTDTQYF.

J is TRBJ2-7 and V is TRBV4-1; D ambiguous. CDR1 and CDR2 from the germline V gene are MGHRA and YSYEKL. V was cut by 0 bases and J by 6 bases, with 24 bases left in between. The CDR3 is 18 amino acids. CDR3 nucleotides: TGCGCCAGCAGCCAAGAGGAACGGGTCCGATGCCTGCTGGGCGAGCAGTACTTC. Translated, it gives CASSQEERVRCLLGEQYF.

The chain is built from TRBV18 and TRBJ1-5, with TRBD1 as a possible D gene (6 bases). Germline loops: CDR1 KGHSH, CDR2 LQKENI. V was cut by 5 bases and J by 3 bases, with 14 bases left in between. The CDR3 extends over 15 amino acids. As DNA, the CDR3 is TGTGCCAGCTCAAAGACAGGTGAGGACAATCAGCCCCAGCATTTT. Translation gives CASSKTGEDNQPQHF.

V usage is TRBV20-1 and J usage is TRBJ2-1, with D uncertain. The CDR3 extends over 11 amino acids. Trimming took off 6 bases at V and 10 bases at J, with 13 bases between the two ends. CDR1 DFQATT and CDR2 SNEGSKA come from the germline V gene (reference sequence). Here the CDR3 reads CSATLVFEQFF. Written as DNA, the CDR3 is TGCAGTGCCACATTAGTGTTCGAGCAGTTCTTC.

The chain combines TRBV28 with TRBJ2-7; the D gene is possibly TRBD1 (5 bases). The CDR3 has 16 residues. Germline lookup yields CDR1 MDHEN and CDR2 SYDVKM. V lost 7 bases and J lost 2, with 21 bases in between. CDR3 residues: CASILDRTRLAYEQYF. The DNA for the CDR3 is TGTGCCAGCATCTTGGACCGGACACGCTTAGCCTACGAGCAGTACTTC.

This chain joins TRBV7-3 and TRBJ2-5; D perhaps matches TRBD2 (5 bases). Trimming took off 4 bases at V and 5 bases at J, with 17 bases between the two ends. The CDR3 is 15 residues long. Germline V CDR1 and CDR2: SGHTA, FQGTGA. The CDR3, as DNA: TGTGCCAGCAGCTCCCATGTCGGGGTCTCCGAGACCCAGTACTTC. It specifies CASSSHVGVSETQYF.

The chain links TRBV28 to TRBJ2-7; tentative D call: TRBD2 (7 bases). This CDR3 is 12 amino acids long. The germline gives CDR1 MDHEN, CDR2 SYDVKM. V dropped 7 bases and J dropped 8 bases, with 15 bases sitting between them. CDR3 bases: TGTGCCAGCAAAGGGGGGGCGAGGAAGCAGTACTTC. Translated, it gives CASKGGARKQYF.

This clone was detected only once. The V gene is TRBV5-4, the J gene TRBJ1-1; 9 nucleotides agree with TRBD1. Germline-derived CDR1 and CDR2 are SGHNT and YYREEE (reference sequence). The junction had 6 bases not matched to a gene; V was cut back by 4 bases and J by 8 bases. The CDR3 spans 13 residues. CDR3: CASSRGQGFEAFF. The CDR3 DNA follows: TGTGCCAGCAGCCGCGGACAGGGGTTCGAAGCTTTCTTT.

This chain links TRBV6-5 with TRBJ1-1; TRBD1 is a possible D gene (5 bases). This CDR3 spans 14 amino acids. Germline values: CDR1 MNHEY, CDR2 SVGAGI. Trimming took 2 bases from V and 2 from J, leaving 9 bases between them. Here the CDR3 DNA reads TGTGCCAGCAGTTACGGGGCGGCCAACACTGAAGCTTTCTTT. Protein: CASSYGAANTEAFF.

This clone was observed once. V is TRBV6-5 and J is TRBJ1-5; TRBD1 might be the D (5 bases). Germline lookup yields CDR1 MNHEY and CDR2 SVGAGI. The germline V and J ends were trimmed by 0 bases and 7 bases, with 13 bases remaining between them. The CDR3 has 15 residues. The CDR3 DNA reads TGTGCCAGCAGTTACTCACAGGCTCTGGGACAGCCCCAGCATTTT. This translates into CASSYSQALGQPQHF.

The chain joins TRBV5-1 to TRBJ2-7; D gene ambiguous. Germline values: CDR1 SGHRS, CDR2 YFSETQ. The CDR3 spans 17 residues. Trimming removed 2 bases from V and 0 bases from J, with 18 bases in between. The CDR3 loop reads CASSFWPHSQDSYEQYF. CDR3 nucleotide sequence: TGCGCCAGCAGCTTTTGGCCACATTCCCAGGACTCCTACGAGCAGTACTTC.

This clone was recorded once. The chain recombines TRBV13 with TRBJ2-4; D is ambiguous. CDR1 is PRHDT, CDR2 FYEKMQ, per germline (reference sequence). The CDR3 has 17 residues. V lost 4 bases to trimming and J lost 0 bases, with 16 bases between them. CDR3 sequence reads: CASSWSLGNLAKNIQYF. The CDR3 DNA reads as TGTGCCAGCAGCTGGAGTCTAGGGAATTTAGCCAAAAACATTCAGTACTTC.

The V and J genes are TRBV7-6 and TRBJ2-2, with D perhaps being TRBD1 or TRBD2 (6 bases each). Germline-derived CDR1 and CDR2 are SGHVS and FNYEAQ. V lost 9 bases, J lost 3 bases, and 17 bases lay in between. This CDR3 has 15 amino acids. The CDR3 region has the DNA TGTGCCAGTGGTACTCGGGGGCATTACACCGGGGAGCTGTTTTTT. Translated, it gives CASGTRGHYTGELFF.

This chain links TRBV28 with TRBJ1-2; D is unresolved. This CDR3 is 16 amino acids long. Germline CDR1 reads MDHEN; CDR2 reads SYDVKM. The germline V and J ends were trimmed by 2 bases and 3 bases, with 16 bases remaining between them. CDR3 coding DNA: TGTGCCAGCAGTTTAACCCTAAGAGACACCTACTATGGCTACACCTTC. Translation: CASSLTLRDTYYGYTF.

In DNA, the CDR3 is TGTGCCAGCAGTTTACATTTAGGGACAGGGGGTCTCAATGAGCAGTTCTTC. It codes for CASSLHLGTGGLNEQFF. V and J are TRBV27 and TRBJ2-1, with 11 bases matching TRBD1. Germline lookup yields CDR1 MNHEY and CDR2 SMNVEV (reference sequence). J gave up 6 bases and V 2 bases, and 9 bases lay outside the gene matches. The CDR3 sequence is 17 residues long.

The chain has TRBV6-5 and TRBJ1-3, with D possibly TRBD1 on 5 matching bases. The germline CDR1 and CDR2 sequences are MNHEY and SVGAGI. The germline V and J ends were trimmed by 7 bases and 4 bases, with 14 bases remaining between them. This CDR3 comprises 14 residues. This chain's CDR3 is CASTRDALGNTIYF. The CDR3 bases are TGTGCCAGCACCCGGGACGCTTTAGGAAACACCATATATTTT.

The chain links TRBV30 to TRBJ1-1; D gene unclear. This CDR3 is 13 amino acids long. CDR1 is GTSNPN and CDR2 is SVGIG in the germline V gene (reference sequence). V lost 3 bases, J lost 3 bases, and 11 bases lay in between. This CDR3 reads CAWSKHTYTEAFF. For the CDR3, the DNA is TGTGCCTGGAGCAAACACACGTACACTGAAGCTTTCTTT.

This rearrangement joins TRBV18 to TRBJ2-3; 7 nucleotides match TRBD2. Germline V CDR1 and CDR2: KGHSH, LQKENI. V trimming: 3 bases; J trimming: 2 bases; junction bases outside the gene matches: 17. CDR3 size: 19 residues. The CDR3 is CASSPIPPIASGVTDTQYF. CDR3 in DNA: TGTGCCAGCTCACCTATCCCTCCCATTGCTAGCGGAGTCACAGATACGCAGTATTTT. Full variable domain (rest looked up from reference TRBV18 and TRBJ2-3): NAGVMQNPRHLVRRRGQEARLRCSPMKGHSHVYWYRQLPEEGLKFMVYLQKENIIDESGMPKERFSAEFPKEGPSILRIQQVVRGDSAAYFCASSPIPPIASGVTDTQYFGPGTRLTVL.